Below are 8 T cell receptor beta chains sequenced from a single sample in a study of neurological immune-mediated disorders. In TCRdb, the 5' RACE reads were re-called with MiXCR into one record per CDR3 protein. This table has more than 70,000 distinct CDR3 sequences, around a tenth appearing once. What was sequenced was PBMCs. The receptors were sampled from a man between 40 and 49 years old in good health.

This clonotype occurred many times. The rearrangement joins TRBV29-1 to TRBJ2-6; 7 bases are shared with TRBD2. In germline, CDR1 is SQVTM, CDR2 ANQGSEA. The J segment lost 0 bases and the V segment lost 0 bases, leaving 5 bases of the junction unmatched. This CDR3 is built from 17 residues. CDR3 in amino acids: CSVEDREGFSGANVLTF. Here the CDR3 DNA reads TGCAGCGTTGAAGATAGGGAGGGGTTCTCTGGGGCCAACGTCCTGACTTTC.

This clonotype was counted many times. This chain links TRBV7-2 with TRBJ2-1; 11 positions agree with TRBD2. The germline V gene encodes CDR1 SGHTA and CDR2 FQGNSA. Trimming at V came to 1 base and at J to 2 bases, leaving 10 bases not matched to a gene. The CDR3 consists of 19 residues. Here the CDR3 DNA reads TGTGCCAGCAGCTTAGAACTAGCGGGAGCAAAAAGGGCCTACAATGAGCAGTTCTTC. It encodes CASSLELAGAKRAYNEQFF.

The rearrangement links TRBV7-2 to TRBJ2-1, with a possible D match to TRBD2 (5 bases). V lost 1 base and J lost 14, with 27 bases in between. Germline CDR1 is SGHTA and CDR2 is FQGNSA. The CDR3 is 17 amino acids. The CDR3 reads CASSLGGSGPPGWEKFF. Here the CDR3 DNA reads TGTGCCAGCAGCTTAGGAGGGTCGGGCCCTCCTGGGTGGGAGAAGTTCTTC.

This clonotype was observed at least ten times. The chain recombines TRBV7-2 with TRBJ2-7, with D perhaps TRBD2 (7 bases). The germline CDR1 and CDR2 sequences are SGHTA and FQGNSA. Trimming took off 8 bases at V and 3 bases at J, with 14 bases between the two ends. CDR3 length: 13 residues. CDR3: CASRKGGVYEQYF. The DNA of the CDR3 is TGTGCCAGCCGTAAGGGGGGGGTCTACGAGCAGTACTTC.

This clonotype has ten or more counts. The chain employs TRBV5-1 and TRBJ2-7, with D perhaps TRBD1 (6 bases). CDR1 is SGHRS, CDR2 YFSETQ, per germline. V lost 2 bases to trimming and J lost 1 base, with 10 bases between them. The CDR3 extends over 14 amino acids. CDR3 sequence reads: CASSLQGESYEQYF. Written as DNA, the CDR3 is TGCGCCAGCAGCTTACAGGGAGAATCCTACGAGCAGTACTTC.

This clonotype was detected many times. This chain uses TRBV5-6 with TRBJ1-3; D unclear. Trimming removed 5 bases at V and 8 bases at J, with 17 bases between. The CDR3 spans 14 residues. CDR1 and CDR2 (germline): SGHDT, YYEEEE. The CDR3, as DNA: TGTGCCAGCAGTCTTCGGGGTCCGGGAGACACCATATATTTT. This codes for CASSLRGPGDTIYF. Full variable domain (remainder filled in from reference TRBV5-6 and TRBJ1-3): DAGVTQSPTHLIKTRGQQVTLRCSPKSGHDTVSWYQQALGQGPQFIFQYYEEEERQRGNFPDRFSGHQFPNYSSELNVNALLLGDSALYLCASSLRGPGDTIYFGEGSWLTVV.

This clonotype came up many times. V gene TRBV6-1 combines with J gene TRBJ1-1; D unclear. The germline gives CDR1 MNHNS, CDR2 SASEGT. This CDR3 comprises 12 residues. The V and J ends lost 5 bases and 8 bases respectively, with 12 bases between them. The CDR3 DNA follows: TGTGCCAGCAGTTCCCCCGGTTCAGAAGCTTTCTTT. Its translation: CASSSPGSEAFF.

This clonotype appeared many times. The chain employs TRBV7-2 and TRBJ1-4; unclear D gene. Germline V gene data show CDR1 as SGHTA and CDR2 as FQGNSA. With 3 bases removed from V and 7 bases from J, the gap between germline ends came to 18 bases. The CDR3 is 16 amino acids. The CDR3 region has the DNA TGTGCCAGCAGCTTGGGTGACACAACCTGGAGTGAAAAACTGTTTTTT. As protein: CASSLGDTTWSEKLFF.